These 32 T cell receptor beta chains were all obtained from the same sample, sequenced in a study of blood T cell repertoires in COVID-19. The repertoire was sequenced with immunoSEQ multiplex PCR; TCRdb's copy has only in-frame clones and lacks some. The table lists 300,000 to 500,000 clones, approximately 87% of them singletons. The source material was PBMCs or T cells enriched from blood (not recorded which). The receptors originated from a woman aged 25 to 39 with acute COVID-19.

The V gene is TRBV9, the J gene TRBJ2-7; 8 bases map to TRBD2. The CDR3 length is 16 residues. With 2 bases clipped from V and 4 bases from J, the junction kept 11 bases outside the gene matches. Germline V CDR1 and CDR2: SGDLS, YYNGEE. In DNA, the CDR3 is TGTGCCAGCAGCGTTTCCGAGAGTAGCGGGGATTACGAGCAGTACTTC. As protein: CASSVSESSGDYEQYF.

The V gene is TRBV19, the J gene TRBJ1-3; no reliable D call. The CDR3 consists of 11 residues. CDR1 and CDR2 (germline): LNHDA, SQIVND (reference sequence). The ends were cut back, 11 bases at V and 2 bases at J, with 7 bases in the middle. CDR3 amino acids: CASRAGNTIYF. The CDR3 nucleotides are TGTGCCTCGAGGGCTGGAAACACCATATATTTT.

This clone showed up just a few times. The gene calls are TRBV19 and TRBJ1-1; 8 bases map to TRBD1. In germline, CDR1 is LNHDA, CDR2 SQIVND (reference sequence). Germline trimming cut 4 bases from V and 3 bases from J; bases unmatched to any gene: 7. This CDR3 comprises 15 residues. The DNA of the CDR3 is TGTGCCAGTAGTAGGTTGGACAGGGTGTACACTGAAGCTTTCTTT. Translation gives CASSRLDRVYTEAFF.

The chain couples TRBV5-1 to TRBJ1-1; D not resolved. The germline V gene encodes CDR1 SGHRS and CDR2 YFSETQ. V lost 1 base to trimming and J lost 3 bases, with 7 bases between them. CDR3 length equals 13 residues. The CDR3: CASSLRTDTEAFF. The CDR3 DNA sequence: TGCGCCAGCAGCTTGAGAACAGACACTGAAGCTTTCTTT.

This clone has just one count. The V gene is TRBV5-1, the J gene TRBJ1-4; TRBD1 matches at 7 bases. CDR3 size: 14 residues. J lost 8 bases, V lost 5 bases, and 9 bases had no gene match. CDR1 is SGHRS, CDR2 YFSETQ, per germline. In DNA, the CDR3 is TGCGCCAGCAGTTCCGGACAGGTTCGGGAAAAACTGTTTTTT. It translates to CASSSGQVREKLFF.

This clone showed up just once. The rearrangement links TRBV6-1 to TRBJ1-5; D gene uncertain. Trimming removed 0 bases from V and 5 bases from J, with 11 bases in between. The germline CDR1 and CDR2 sequences are MNHNS and SASEGT. The CDR3 is made up of 15 amino acids. In DNA, the CDR3 is TGTGCCAGCAGTGAAGCGCTAGAGGGCTATCAGCCCCAGCATTTT. The encoded protein is CASSEALEGYQPQHF.

This clone was detected ten times or more. This chain links TRBV27 with TRBJ2-1; the D gene is possibly TRBD2 (6 bases). V lost 2 bases and J lost 9, with 14 bases in between. Germline V gene data show CDR1 as MNHEY and CDR2 as SMNVEV (reference sequence). CDR3 length: 14 amino acids. The CDR3 DNA reads as TGTGCCAGCAGTTTAATCTCGGGGGTTGGTGAGCAGTTCTTC. Protein product: CASSLISGVGEQFF.

The J gene is TRBJ2-7, the V gene TRBV2; 7 positions match TRBD2. The V gene end was trimmed by 1 base and the J gene end by 0 bases; junction bases not matched to a gene: 3. This CDR3 comprises 15 residues. Germline assignment: CDR1 SNHLY and CDR2 FYNNEI. The CDR3, as DNA: TGTGCCAGCAGTGAAGAGCGGGGAAACTCCTACGAGCAGTACTTC. It yields the protein CASSEERGNSYEQYF.

The genes are TRBV2 and TRBJ2-3; TRBD2 agrees at 14 bases. J lost 4 bases, V lost 6 bases, and 6 bases had no gene match. Germline values: CDR1 SNHLY, CDR2 FYNNEI. The CDR3 totals 16 residues. The CDR3 DNA sequence: TGTGCCAGCAGGATGGGACTAGCGGGGGCATCAGATACGCAGTATTTT. Its translation: CASRMGLAGASDTQYF.

The chain links TRBV9 to TRBJ2-3; TRBD2 matches 10 bases. V was clipped by 3 bases and J by 3 bases; unmatched bases: 7. Germline V gene data show CDR1 as SGDLS and CDR2 as YYNGEE. This CDR3 comprises 16 residues. CDR3 sequence (DNA): TGTGCCAGCAGCGCGCGAGCGGGGGGGCCAACAGATACGCAGTATTTT. Amino acids: CASSARAGGPTDTQYF.

The chain links TRBV7-3 to TRBJ2-3; D perhaps matches TRBD1 (6 bases). This CDR3 comprises 14 residues. The germline V and J ends were trimmed by 1 base and 3 bases, with 8 bases remaining between them. CDR1 SGHTA and CDR2 FQGTGA come from the germline V gene. CDR3 in amino acids: CASSLIRGTDTQYF. The DNA for the CDR3 is TGTGCCAGCAGCTTAATCAGGGGTACAGATACGCAGTATTTT.

V is TRBV7-6 and J is TRBJ2-3; the D is unclear. The germline V and J ends were trimmed by 1 base and 6 bases, with 11 bases remaining between them. CDR3 length: 14 residues. Germline values: CDR1 SGHVS, CDR2 FNYEAQ. CDR3 region: CASSLGVFGDTQYF. In DNA form, the CDR3 reads TGTGCCAGCAGCTTAGGGGTATTCGGGGATACGCAGTATTTT.

The chain has TRBV5-1 and TRBJ1-2; D is possibly TRBD1 (5 bases). The CDR3 totals 14 residues. Per germline, CDR1 SGHRS and CDR2 YFSETQ. V lost 1 base and J lost 6, with 13 bases in between. CDR3 region: CASSLKSGMDGYTF. The CDR3, as DNA: TGCGCCAGCAGCTTGAAATCAGGGATGGATGGCTACACCTTC.

This clone was seen just once. The chain carries TRBV11-2 and TRBJ2-1; D unclear. CDR3 length: 15 residues. CDR1 SGHAT and CDR2 FQNNGV come from the germline V gene. V shed 7 bases and J shed 4 bases, with 17 bases lying between them. The CDR3 is CASTLEGRGYNEQFF. The CDR3 DNA sequence: TGTGCCAGCACCCTAGAAGGCCGCGGTTACAATGAGCAGTTCTTC.

The chain uses TRBV5-4 and TRBJ1-6; a possible D gene is TRBD1 (5 bases). CDR1 is SGHNT and CDR2 is YYREEE in the germline V gene (reference sequence). The V end lost 6 bases, the J end lost 10 bases, and 17 bases lay between the germline ends. The CDR3 totals 14 residues. CDR3: CASTPQGARSPLHF. The CDR3 bases are TGTGCCAGCACCCCGCAGGGCGCCAGGTCACCCCTCCACTTT.

This chain links TRBV3-1 (or the pseudogene TRBV3-2) with TRBJ1-4; D not certain. The CDR3 has 14 amino acids. Germline V gene data show CDR1 as LGHDT and CDR2 as YNNKEL (reference sequence). The ends were cut back, 1 base at V and 6 bases at J, with 9 bases in the middle. CDR3 DNA sequence: TGTGCCAGCAGCCAAGTTGGAGGGCATGAAAAACTGTTTTTT. Its translation is CASSQVGGHEKLFF.

CDR3 nucleotide sequence: TGTGCCAGCAGCCTGGGACAGCCCAATGAGCAGTTCTTC. It yields the protein CASSLGQPNEQFF. The gene calls are TRBV27 and TRBJ2-1; TRBD1 aligns across 7 bases. The CDR3 extends over 13 amino acids. CDR1 and CDR2 from the germline V gene are MNHEY and SMNVEV (reference sequence). V lost 6 bases to trimming and J lost 6 bases; unmatched junction nucleotides: 5.

V gene TRBV3-1 (or the pseudogene TRBV3-2) combines with J gene TRBJ1-4; 8 bases line up with TRBD1. V shed 3 bases and J 0 bases; nucleotides not matched to a gene: 9. The CDR3 totals 18 residues. The germline V gene encodes CDR1 LGHDT and CDR2 YNNKEL (reference sequence). This CDR3 is CASSQPTGAGATNEKLFF. The CDR3 coding sequence is TGTGCCAGCAGCCAGCCGACAGGGGCTGGGGCAACTAATGAAAAACTGTTTTTT.

The rearrangement links TRBV4-2 to TRBJ1-1; D gene uncertain. The V and J ends lost 0 bases and 4 bases respectively, with 9 bases between them. CDR1 LGHNA and CDR2 YNFKEQ come from the germline V gene. The CDR3 has 14 amino acids. The CDR3 DNA reads TGTGCCAGCAGCCAAGAACCCTCGAGCACTGAAGCTTTCTTT. This translates into CASSQEPSSTEAFF.

This rearrangement joins TRBV6-5 to TRBJ2-7, with D possibly TRBD1 on 6 matching bases. V lost 6 bases and J 0 bases, leaving 6 bases between the germline ends. The CDR3 loop spans 12 amino acids. Germline loops: CDR1 MNHEY, CDR2 SVGAGI. The CDR3 reads CASRDSSYEQYF. The CDR3 DNA follows: TGTGCCAGCAGGGACAGCTCCTACGAGCAGTACTTC.

The chain employs TRBV19 and TRBJ1-1; TRBD1 is a possible D gene (5 bases). CDR3 length: 15 amino acids. Per the germline V gene, CDR1 is LNHDA and CDR2 is SQIVND (reference sequence). Trimming cost V 0 bases and J 1 base, with 9 bases left between them. DNA for the CDR3: TGTGCCAGTAGTATAGATCATGGACAGAACACTGAAGCTTTCTTT. Translated, it gives CASSIDHGQNTEAFF.

The chain recombines TRBV6-5 with TRBJ2-7; maybe TRBD1 (5 bases). Germline loops: CDR1 MNHEY, CDR2 SVGAGI. Trimming pared 8 bases from V and 2 bases from J, leaving 16 bases between. The CDR3 totals 14 residues. CDR3 nucleotide sequence: TGTGCCAGCTTCTCTGGGGCTTGGCCCTACGAGCAGTACTTC. Protein: CASFSGAWPYEQYF.

The chain recombines TRBV5-4 with TRBJ2-7, with TRBD1 as a possible D gene (6 bases). CDR1 is SGHNT, CDR2 YYREEE, per germline (reference sequence). This CDR3 is 13 amino acids long. Trimming took 4 bases from V and 2 from J, leaving 10 bases between them. This CDR3 is CASSHTGTYEQYF. The DNA of the CDR3 is TGTGCCAGCAGCCATACAGGGACCTACGAGCAGTACTTC. Variable domain in full (rest from reference TRBV5-4 and TRBJ2-7): ETGVTQSPTHLIKTRGQQVTLRCSSQSGHNTVSWYQQALGQGPQFIFQYYREEENGRGNFPPRFSGLQFPNYSSELNVNALELDDSALYLCASSHTGTYEQYFGPGTRLTVT.

The genes are TRBV3-1 (or the pseudogene TRBV3-2) and TRBJ2-5; 8 nucleotides align to TRBD2. Germline CDR1 and CDR2: LGHDT and YNNKEL (reference sequence). The CDR3 is 16 amino acids. J gave up 2 bases and V 3 bases, and 8 bases lay outside the gene matches. For the CDR3, the DNA is TGTGCCAGCAGCCACCAAAAAGGCGGGGGGCAAGAGACCCAGTACTTC. Protein sequence: CASSHQKGGGQETQYF.

The V and J genes are TRBV12-3 or TRBV12-4 and TRBJ2-7; D is unclear. The CDR3 spans 12 residues. V lost 5 bases to trimming and J lost 2 bases, with 7 bases between them. CDR3 region: CASSQSPYEQYF. For the CDR3, the DNA is TGTGCCAGCAGTCAAAGCCCCTACGAGCAGTACTTC.

The rearrangement uses TRBV5-1 and TRBJ1-5; the D gene is possibly TRBD1 (6 bases). The germline V gene has CDR1 SGHRS and CDR2 YFSETQ. V lost 5 bases to trimming and J lost 5 bases, with 14 bases between them. The CDR3 is 14 amino acids. As DNA, the CDR3 is TGCGCCAGCAGTACTGGACAGAACCATCAGCCCCAGCATTTT. It specifies CASSTGQNHQPQHF.

V gene TRBV2 combines with J gene TRBJ1-2; no firm D call. The CDR3 is 13 amino acids. The germline V gene encodes CDR1 SNHLY and CDR2 FYNNEI. Trimming took off 2 bases at V and 0 bases at J, with 4 bases between the two ends. Here the CDR3 reads CASSEQANYGYTF. In nucleotides, the CDR3 is TGTGCCAGCAGTGAACAGGCTAACTATGGCTACACCTTC.

The chain has TRBV29-1 and TRBJ1-4; D not certain. Germline V gene data show CDR1 as SQVTM and CDR2 as ANQGSEA. The CDR3 spans 13 residues. Trimming stripped 0 bases from V and 5 bases from J, with 7 bases between. CDR3: CSVEETGNEKLFF. CDR3 bases: TGCAGCGTTGAAGAAACGGGAAATGAAAAACTGTTTTTT.

This clone occurred once. This chain connects TRBV5-5 to TRBJ2-2; D possibly corresponds to TRBD1 (5 bases). The CDR3 runs to 16 residues. Germline V lookup: CDR1 SGHKS, CDR2 YYEKEE (reference sequence). V was cut by 0 bases and J by 5 bases, with 14 bases left in between. DNA for the CDR3: TGTGCCAGCAGCTTGGTTTCAGGGATTGGGACCGGGGAGCTGTTTTTT. It encodes CASSLVSGIGTGELFF. Based on the CDR3 plus reference TRBV5-5 and TRBJ2-2, the full variable domain is DAGVTQSPTHLIKTRGQQVTLRCSPISGHKSVSWYQQVLGQGPQFIFQYYEKEERGRGNFPDRFSARQFPNYSSELNVNALLLGDSALYLCASSLVSGIGTGELFFGEGSRLTVL.

The genes are TRBV7-2 and TRBJ2-7; 8 nucleotides match TRBD1. Germline V gives CDR1 SGHTA, CDR2 FQGNSA. V was pared by 5 bases and J by 4 bases, with 7 bases of the junction left unmatched. This CDR3 has 14 residues. The CDR3 sequence is CASSLGQAWYEQYF. The DNA for the CDR3 is TGTGCCAGCAGCCTGGGACAGGCGTGGTACGAGCAGTACTTC.

The rearrangement joins TRBV7-6 to TRBJ2-2; 10 bases map to TRBD1. CDR1 and CDR2 from the germline V gene are SGHVS and FNYEAQ. V was clipped by 0 bases and J by 4 bases; unmatched bases: 8. The CDR3 has 18 residues. Written as DNA, the CDR3 is TGTGCCAGCAGCTTAGCGGTCATTAGGACAGGGGGCACCGGGGAGCTGTTTTTT. Translation: CASSLAVIRTGGTGELFF.

The V and J genes are TRBV15 and TRBJ1-3; no definite D call. Trimming pared 2 bases from V and 0 bases from J, leaving 8 bases between. The CDR3 consists of 15 residues. Germline values: CDR1 LNHNV, CDR2 YYDKDF (reference sequence). CDR3 nucleotide sequence: TGTGCCACCAGCAGACAGATAATCTCTGGAAACACCATATATTTT. It specifies CATSRQIISGNTIYF.